The clone carrying this TCR beta chain appeared once. The data originate from a study of control samples from healthy donors and cancer patients. The CDR3 contains 16 residues. Between the trimmed V and J ends, which lost 6 bases and 6 bases, there was a span of 24 bases. CDR1 SGHAT and CDR2 FQNNGV come from the germline V gene. TCRdb keeps only in-frame clones here, not all; method: immunoSEQ multiplex PCR. The sample lists over 75,000 clones, roughly four fifths occurring once. This TCR came from a man in his 60s in good health. V gene TRBV11-2 combines with J gene TRBJ2-7; no clear D gene. The sample taken for sequencing was blood. CDR3 residues: CASSQRAIREGLEQYF. As DNA, the CDR3 is TGTGCCAGCAGTCAAAGGGCGATTAGGGAAGGGCTCGAGCAGTACTTC.